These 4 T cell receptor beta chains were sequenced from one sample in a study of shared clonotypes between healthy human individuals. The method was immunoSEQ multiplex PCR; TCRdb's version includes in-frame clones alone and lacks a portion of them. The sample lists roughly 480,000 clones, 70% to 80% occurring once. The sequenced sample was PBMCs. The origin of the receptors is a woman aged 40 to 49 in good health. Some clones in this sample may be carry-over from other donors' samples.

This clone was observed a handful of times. The chain's CDR3 is CASSDRGNNEKLFF. The CDR3 DNA reads TGTGCCAGCAGTGACAGGGGCAATAATGAAAAACTGTTTTTT. The chain uses TRBV6-5 and TRBJ1-4; 8 bases fit TRBD1. CDR3 length: 14 residues. Germline assignment: CDR1 MNHEY and CDR2 SVGAGI. V was pared by 5 bases and J by 4 bases, with 3 bases of the junction left unmatched.

Written as DNA, the CDR3 is TGTGCCACCAGACTAGTGGCAGATACGCAGTATTTT. Its protein is CATRLVADTQYF. The chain couples TRBV28 to TRBJ2-3; TRBD2 is a possible D gene (6 bases). The CDR3 spans 12 residues. Germline lookup yields CDR1 MDHEN and CDR2 SYDVKM. Deletions cut 10 bases from V and 4 bases from J, with 12 bases between.

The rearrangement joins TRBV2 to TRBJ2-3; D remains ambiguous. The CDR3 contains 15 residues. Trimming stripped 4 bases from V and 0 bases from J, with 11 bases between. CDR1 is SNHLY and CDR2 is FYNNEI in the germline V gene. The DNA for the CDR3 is TGTGCCAGCAGTGTGATCGCCGCTAGCACAGATACGCAGTATTTT. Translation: CASSVIAASTDTQYF. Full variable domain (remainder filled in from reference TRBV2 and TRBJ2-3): EPEVTQTPSHQVTQMGQEVILRCVPISNHLYFYWYRQILGQKVEFLVSFYNNEISEKSEIFDDQFSVERPDGSNFTLKIRSTKLEDSAMYFCASSVIAASTDTQYFGPGTRLTVL.

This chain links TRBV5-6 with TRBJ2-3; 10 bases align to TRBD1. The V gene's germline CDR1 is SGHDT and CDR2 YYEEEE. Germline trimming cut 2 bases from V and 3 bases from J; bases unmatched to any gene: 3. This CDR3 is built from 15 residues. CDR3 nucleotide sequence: TGTGCCAGCAGCTTCGGGACAGGGGTAACAGATACGCAGTATTTT. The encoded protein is CASSFGTGVTDTQYF.